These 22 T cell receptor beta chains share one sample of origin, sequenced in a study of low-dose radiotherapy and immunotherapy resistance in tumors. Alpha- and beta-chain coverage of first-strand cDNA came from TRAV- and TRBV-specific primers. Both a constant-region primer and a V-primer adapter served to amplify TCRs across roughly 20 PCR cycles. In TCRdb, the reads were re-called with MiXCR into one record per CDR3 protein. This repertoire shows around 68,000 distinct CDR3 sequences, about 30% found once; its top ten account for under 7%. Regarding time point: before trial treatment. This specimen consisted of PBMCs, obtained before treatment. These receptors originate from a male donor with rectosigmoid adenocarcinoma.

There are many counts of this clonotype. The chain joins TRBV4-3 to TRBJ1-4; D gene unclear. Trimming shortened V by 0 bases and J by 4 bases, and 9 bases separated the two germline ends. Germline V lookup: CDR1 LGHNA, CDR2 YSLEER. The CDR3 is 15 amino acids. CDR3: CASSQDRGFNEKLFF. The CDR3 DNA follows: TGCGCCAGCAGCCAAGATCGAGGCTTTAATGAAAAACTGTTTTTT.

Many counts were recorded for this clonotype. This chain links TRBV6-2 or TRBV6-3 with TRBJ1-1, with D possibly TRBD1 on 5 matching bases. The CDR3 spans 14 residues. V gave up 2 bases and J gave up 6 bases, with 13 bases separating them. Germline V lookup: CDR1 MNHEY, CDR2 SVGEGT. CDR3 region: CASSYAGKVPEAFF. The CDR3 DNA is TGTGCCAGCAGTTACGCAGGGAAGGTCCCTGAAGCTTTCTTT.

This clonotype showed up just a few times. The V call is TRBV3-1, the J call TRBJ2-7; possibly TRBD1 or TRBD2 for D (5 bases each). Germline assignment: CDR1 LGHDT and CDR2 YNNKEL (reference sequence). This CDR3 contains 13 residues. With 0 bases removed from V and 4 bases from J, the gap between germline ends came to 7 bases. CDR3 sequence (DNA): TGTGCCAGCAGCCAAGAGGGGGTATACGAGCAGTACTTC. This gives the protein CASSQEGVYEQYF.

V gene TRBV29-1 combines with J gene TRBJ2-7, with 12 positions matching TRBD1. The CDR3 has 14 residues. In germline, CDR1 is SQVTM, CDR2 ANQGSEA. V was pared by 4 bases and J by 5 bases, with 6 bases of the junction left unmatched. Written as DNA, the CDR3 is TGCAGCGTTGGCAAGGGGACAGGGGGCAACGAGCAGTACTTC. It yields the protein CSVGKGTGGNEQYF.

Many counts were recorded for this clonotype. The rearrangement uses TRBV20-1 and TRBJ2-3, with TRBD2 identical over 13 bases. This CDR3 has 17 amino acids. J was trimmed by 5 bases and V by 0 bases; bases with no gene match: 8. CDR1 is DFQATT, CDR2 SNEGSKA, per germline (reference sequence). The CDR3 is CSARDRTSGGFKDTQYF. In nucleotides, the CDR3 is TGCAGTGCTAGAGACCGGACTAGCGGGGGTTTTAAAGATACGCAGTATTTT.

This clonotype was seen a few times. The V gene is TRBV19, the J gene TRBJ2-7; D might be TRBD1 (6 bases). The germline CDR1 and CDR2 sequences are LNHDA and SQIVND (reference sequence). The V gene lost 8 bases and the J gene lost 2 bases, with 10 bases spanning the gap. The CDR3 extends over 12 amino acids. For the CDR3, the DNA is TGTGCCAGTTCTCGGGACACCTACGAGCAGTACTTC. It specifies CASSRDTYEQYF.

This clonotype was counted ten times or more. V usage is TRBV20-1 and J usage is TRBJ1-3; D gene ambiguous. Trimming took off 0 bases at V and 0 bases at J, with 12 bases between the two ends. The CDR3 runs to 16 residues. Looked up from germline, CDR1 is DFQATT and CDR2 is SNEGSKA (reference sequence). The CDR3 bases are TGCAGTGCTAGAGACCACCGCGGGATCTCTGGAAACACCATATATTTT. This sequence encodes CSARDHRGISGNTIYF.

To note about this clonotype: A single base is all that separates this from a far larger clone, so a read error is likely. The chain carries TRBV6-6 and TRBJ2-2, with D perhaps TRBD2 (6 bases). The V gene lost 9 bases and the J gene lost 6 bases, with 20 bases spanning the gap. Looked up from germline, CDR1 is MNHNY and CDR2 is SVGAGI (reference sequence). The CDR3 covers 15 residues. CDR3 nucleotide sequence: TGTGCCAGTGGGACTTCGGGAGCCCTACCCGGGGAGCTGTTTTTT. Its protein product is CASGTSGALPGELFF.

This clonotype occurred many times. The CDR3: CASRFDEPGELFF. CDR3 nucleotides: TGTGCCAGCAGGTTTGATGAGCCCGGGGAGCTGTTTTTT. The chain combines TRBV7-2 with TRBJ2-2; unclear D gene. This CDR3 is 13 amino acids long. The V end was cut by 6 bases, the J end by 6 bases, with 11 bases between. Germline values: CDR1 SGHTA, CDR2 FQGNSA.

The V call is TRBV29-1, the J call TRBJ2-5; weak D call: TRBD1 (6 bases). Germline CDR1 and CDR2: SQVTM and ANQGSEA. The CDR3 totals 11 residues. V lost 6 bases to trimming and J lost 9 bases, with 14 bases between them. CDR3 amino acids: CSVVMSGAQYF. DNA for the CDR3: TGCAGCGTCGTGATGTCAGGGGCCCAGTACTTC.

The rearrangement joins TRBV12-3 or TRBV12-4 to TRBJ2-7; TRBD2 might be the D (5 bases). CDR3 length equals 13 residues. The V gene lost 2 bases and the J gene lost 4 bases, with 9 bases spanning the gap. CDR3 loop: CASSLRRGYEQYF. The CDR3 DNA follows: TGTGCCAGCAGTTTACGGCGAGGGTACGAGCAGTACTTC.

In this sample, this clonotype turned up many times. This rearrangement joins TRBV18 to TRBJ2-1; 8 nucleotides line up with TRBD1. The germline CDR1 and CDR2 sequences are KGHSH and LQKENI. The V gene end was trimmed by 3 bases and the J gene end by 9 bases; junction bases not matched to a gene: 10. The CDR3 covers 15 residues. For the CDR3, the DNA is TGTGCCAGCTCACCGACGGACAGGGCCCGCGGTGAGCAGTTCTTC. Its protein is CASSPTDRARGEQFF.

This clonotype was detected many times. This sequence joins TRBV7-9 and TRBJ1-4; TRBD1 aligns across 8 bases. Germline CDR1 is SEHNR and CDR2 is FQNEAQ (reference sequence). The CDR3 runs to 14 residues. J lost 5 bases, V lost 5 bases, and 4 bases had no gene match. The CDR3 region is CASSTRTGNEKLFF. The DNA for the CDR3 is TGTGCCAGCAGCACCAGGACAGGGAATGAAAAACTGTTTTTT.

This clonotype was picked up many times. CDR3 protein: CASSRPSTGHSGNTIYF. The CDR3 DNA reads TGTGCCAGCAGCCGACCCTCGACAGGGCACTCTGGAAACACCATATATTTT. V is TRBV14 and J is TRBJ1-3; 7 bases are shared with TRBD1. Germline CDR1 SGHDN, CDR2 FVKESK. This CDR3 has 17 residues. Trimming took 4 bases from V and 0 from J; bases not matched to a gene: 9. The variable domain in full, completed from reference TRBV14 and TRBJ1-3, reads EAGVTQFPSHSVIEKGQTVTLRCDPISGHDNLYWYRRVMGKEIKFLLHFVKESKQDESGMPNNRFLAERTGGTYSTLKVQPAELEDSGVYFCASSRPSTGHSGNTIYFGEGSWLTVV.

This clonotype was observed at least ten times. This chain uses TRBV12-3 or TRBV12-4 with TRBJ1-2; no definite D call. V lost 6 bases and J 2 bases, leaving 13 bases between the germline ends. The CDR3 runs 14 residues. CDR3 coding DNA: TGTGCCAGCAGCCCGGCCCGGAGGAACTATGGCTACACCTTC. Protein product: CASSPARRNYGYTF.

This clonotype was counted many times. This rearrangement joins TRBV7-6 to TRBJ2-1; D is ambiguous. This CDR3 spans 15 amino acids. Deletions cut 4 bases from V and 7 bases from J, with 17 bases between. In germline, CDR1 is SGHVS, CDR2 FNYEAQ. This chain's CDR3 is CASSSEERPRNEQFF. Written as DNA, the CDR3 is TGTGCCAGCAGCTCCGAGGAACGGCCTCGGAATGAGCAGTTCTTC.

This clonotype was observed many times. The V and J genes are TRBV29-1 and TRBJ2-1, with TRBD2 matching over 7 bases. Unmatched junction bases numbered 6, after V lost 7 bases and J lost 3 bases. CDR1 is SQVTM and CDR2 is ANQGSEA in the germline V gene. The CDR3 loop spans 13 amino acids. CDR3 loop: CSGRTGGYNEQFF. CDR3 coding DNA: TGCAGCGGACGGACGGGGGGCTACAATGAGCAGTTCTTC.

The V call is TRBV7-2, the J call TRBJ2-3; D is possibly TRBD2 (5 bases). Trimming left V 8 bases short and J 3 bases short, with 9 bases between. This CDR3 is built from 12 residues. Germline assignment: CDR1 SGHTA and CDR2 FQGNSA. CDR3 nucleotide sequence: TGTGCCAGCGGACTTGCGACAGATACGCAGTATTTT. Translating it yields CASGLATDTQYF.

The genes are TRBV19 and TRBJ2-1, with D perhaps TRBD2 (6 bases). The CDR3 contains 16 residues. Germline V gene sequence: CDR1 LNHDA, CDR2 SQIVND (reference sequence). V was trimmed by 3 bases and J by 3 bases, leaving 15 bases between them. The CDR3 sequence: CASSIGSWGNYNEQFF. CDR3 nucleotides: TGTGCCAGTAGTATCGGGAGCTGGGGCAACTACAATGAGCAGTTCTTC.

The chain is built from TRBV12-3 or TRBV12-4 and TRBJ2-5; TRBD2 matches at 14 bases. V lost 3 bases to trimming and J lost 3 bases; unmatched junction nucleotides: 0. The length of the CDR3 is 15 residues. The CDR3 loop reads CASSLTSGREETQYF. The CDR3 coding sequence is TGTGCCAGCAGTTTGACTAGCGGGAGGGAAGAGACCCAGTACTTC.

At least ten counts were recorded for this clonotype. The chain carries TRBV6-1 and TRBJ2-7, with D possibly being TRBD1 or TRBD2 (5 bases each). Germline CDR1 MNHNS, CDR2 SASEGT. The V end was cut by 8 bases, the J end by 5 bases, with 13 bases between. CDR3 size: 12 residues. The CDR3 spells CASAGSGDEQYF. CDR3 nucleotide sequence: TGTGCCAGCGCAGGGAGTGGGGACGAGCAGTACTTC.

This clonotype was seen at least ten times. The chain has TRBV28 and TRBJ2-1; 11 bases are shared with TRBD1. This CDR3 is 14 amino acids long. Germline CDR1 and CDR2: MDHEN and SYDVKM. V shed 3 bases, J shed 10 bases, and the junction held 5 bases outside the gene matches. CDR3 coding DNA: TGTGCCAGCAGTTTCGGACAGGGGGCAGGAGAGCAGTTCTTC. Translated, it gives CASSFGQGAGEQFF.